This T cell receptor (beta chain) stems from a study of blood T cell repertoires in COVID-19. Authors' analysis steps: Amplification of reference gene primers was used by the study to estimate nucleated cell counts. Produced via immunoSEQ multiplex PCR; TCRdb's table is partial and in-frame only. That table furnishes V, J and clone size, whereas the DNA furnished D and trimming. The sample lists a few hundred thousand clones, roughly 85% occurring once. Clinical histories supplied by participants themselves formed the basis of cohort assignment. The germline V gene has CDR1 LNHDA and CDR2 SQIVND (reference sequence). The germline V and J ends were trimmed by 3 bases and 0 bases, with 11 bases remaining between them. The CDR3 has 15 amino acids.

V gene TRBV19 combines with J gene TRBJ1-2; possibly TRBD1 for D (5 bases). This TCR was sampled from a man younger than 40 who had recovered from COVID-19. The sample taken for sequencing was PBMCs or T cells enriched from blood (not recorded which). The DNA for the CDR3 is TGTGCCAGTAGTATCAACAGGAGAGCTAACTATGGCTACACCTTC. Residues: CASSINRRANYGYTF.